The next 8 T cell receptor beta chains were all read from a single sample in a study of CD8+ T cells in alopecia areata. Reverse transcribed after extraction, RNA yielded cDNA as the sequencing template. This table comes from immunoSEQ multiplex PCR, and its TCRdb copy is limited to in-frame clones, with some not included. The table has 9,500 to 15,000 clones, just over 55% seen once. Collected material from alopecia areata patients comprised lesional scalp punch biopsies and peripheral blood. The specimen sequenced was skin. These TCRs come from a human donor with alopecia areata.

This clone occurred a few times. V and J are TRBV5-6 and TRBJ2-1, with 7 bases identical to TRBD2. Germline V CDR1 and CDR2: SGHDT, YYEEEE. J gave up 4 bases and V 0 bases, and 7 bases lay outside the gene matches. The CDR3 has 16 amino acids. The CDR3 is CASSLVGPSGYNEQFF. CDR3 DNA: TGTGCCAGCAGCTTGGTAGGGCCTAGCGGATACAATGAGCAGTTCTTC.

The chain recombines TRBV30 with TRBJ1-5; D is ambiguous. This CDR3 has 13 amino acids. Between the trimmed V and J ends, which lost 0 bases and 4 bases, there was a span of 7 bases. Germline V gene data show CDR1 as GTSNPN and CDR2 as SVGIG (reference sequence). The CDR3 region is CAWSVRENQPQHF. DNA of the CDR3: TGTGCCTGGAGTGTACGCGAGAATCAGCCCCAGCATTTT.

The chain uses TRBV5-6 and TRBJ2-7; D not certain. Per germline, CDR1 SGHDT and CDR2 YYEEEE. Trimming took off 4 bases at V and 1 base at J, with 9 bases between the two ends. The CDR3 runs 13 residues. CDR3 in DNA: TGTGCCAGCAGCCCCTACCCTTCCTACGAGCAGTACTTC. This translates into CASSPYPSYEQYF. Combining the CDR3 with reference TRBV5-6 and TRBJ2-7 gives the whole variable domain DAGVTQSPTHLIKTRGQQVTLRCSPKSGHDTVSWYQQALGQGPQFIFQYYEEEERQRGNFPDRFSGHQFPNYSSELNVNALLLGDSALYLCASSPYPSYEQYFGPGTRLTVT.

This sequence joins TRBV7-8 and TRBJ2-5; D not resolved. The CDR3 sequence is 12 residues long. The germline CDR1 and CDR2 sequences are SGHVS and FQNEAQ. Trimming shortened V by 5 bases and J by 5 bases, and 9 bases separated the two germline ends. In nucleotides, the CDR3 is TGTGCCAGCAGCCCTTCGGTGGAGACCCAGTACTTC. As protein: CASSPSVETQYF.

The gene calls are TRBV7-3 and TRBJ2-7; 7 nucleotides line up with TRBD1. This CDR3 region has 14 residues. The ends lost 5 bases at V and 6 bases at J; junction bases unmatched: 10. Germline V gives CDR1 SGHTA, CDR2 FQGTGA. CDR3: CASSLQGPSGEQYF. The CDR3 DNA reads TGTGCCAGCAGCCTACAGGGGCCCAGTGGCGAGCAGTACTTC.

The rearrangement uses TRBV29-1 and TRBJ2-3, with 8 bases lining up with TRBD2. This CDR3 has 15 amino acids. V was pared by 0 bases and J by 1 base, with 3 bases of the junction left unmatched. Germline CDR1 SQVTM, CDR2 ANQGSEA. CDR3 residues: CSVEDPGGGTDTQYF. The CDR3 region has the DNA TGCAGCGTTGAAGATCCGGGGGGGGGCACAGATACGCAGTATTTT.

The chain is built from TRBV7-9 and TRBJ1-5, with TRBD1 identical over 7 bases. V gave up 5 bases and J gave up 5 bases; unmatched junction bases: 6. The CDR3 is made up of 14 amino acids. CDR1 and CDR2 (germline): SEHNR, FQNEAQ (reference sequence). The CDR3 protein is CASSPTGRDQPQHF. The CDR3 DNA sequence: TGTGCCAGCAGCCCGACAGGGAGGGATCAGCCCCAGCATTTT.

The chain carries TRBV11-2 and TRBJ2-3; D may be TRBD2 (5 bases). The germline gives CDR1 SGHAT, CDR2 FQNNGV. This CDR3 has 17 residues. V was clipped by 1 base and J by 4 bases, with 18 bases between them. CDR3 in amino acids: CASSLVGGLQISDTQYF. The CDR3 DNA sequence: TGTGCCAGCAGCTTAGTTGGAGGTTTGCAGATTTCAGATACGCAGTATTTT.